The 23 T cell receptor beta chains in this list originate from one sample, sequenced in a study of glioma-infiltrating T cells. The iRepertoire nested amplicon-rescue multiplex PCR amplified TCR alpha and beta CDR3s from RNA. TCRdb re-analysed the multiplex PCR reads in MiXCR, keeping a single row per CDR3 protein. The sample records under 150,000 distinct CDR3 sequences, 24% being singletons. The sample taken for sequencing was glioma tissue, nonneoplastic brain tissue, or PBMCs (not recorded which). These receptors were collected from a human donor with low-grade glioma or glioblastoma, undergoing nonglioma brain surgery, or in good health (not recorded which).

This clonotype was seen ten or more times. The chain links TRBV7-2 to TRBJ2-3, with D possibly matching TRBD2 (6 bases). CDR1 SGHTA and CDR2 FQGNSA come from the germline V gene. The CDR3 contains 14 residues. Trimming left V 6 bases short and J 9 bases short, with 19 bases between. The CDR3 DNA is TGTGCCAGCAGTTCCGGGACTGGGACGAGAACGCAGTATTTT. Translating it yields CASSSGTGTRTQYF.

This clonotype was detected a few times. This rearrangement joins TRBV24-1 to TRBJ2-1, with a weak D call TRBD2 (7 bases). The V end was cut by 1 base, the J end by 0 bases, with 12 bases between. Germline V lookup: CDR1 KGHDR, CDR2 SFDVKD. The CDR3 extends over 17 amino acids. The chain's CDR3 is CATSDFRGGRSYNEQFF. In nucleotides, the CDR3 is TGTGCCACCAGTGATTTTAGGGGGGGCCGCTCCTACAATGAGCAGTTCTTC.

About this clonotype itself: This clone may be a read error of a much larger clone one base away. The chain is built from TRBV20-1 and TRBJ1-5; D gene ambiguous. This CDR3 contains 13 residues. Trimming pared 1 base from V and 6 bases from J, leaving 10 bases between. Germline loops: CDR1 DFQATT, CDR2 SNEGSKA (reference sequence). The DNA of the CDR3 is TGCAGTGCTAGAGCCCCTTCGAGTCAGCCCCAGCATTTT. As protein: CSARAPSSQPQHF.

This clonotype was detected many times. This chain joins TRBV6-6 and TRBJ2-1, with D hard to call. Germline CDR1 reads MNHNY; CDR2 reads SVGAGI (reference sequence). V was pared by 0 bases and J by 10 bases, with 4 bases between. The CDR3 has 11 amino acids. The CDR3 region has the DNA TGTGCCAGCAGTTACTCGACGGAGCAGTTCTTC. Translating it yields CASSYSTEQFF.

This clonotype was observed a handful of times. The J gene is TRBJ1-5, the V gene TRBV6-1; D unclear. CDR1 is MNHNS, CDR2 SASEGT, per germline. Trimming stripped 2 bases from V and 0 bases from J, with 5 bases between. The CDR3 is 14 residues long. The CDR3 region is CASSEWASNQPQHF. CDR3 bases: TGTGCCAGCAGTGAATGGGCTAGCAATCAGCCCCAGCATTTT.

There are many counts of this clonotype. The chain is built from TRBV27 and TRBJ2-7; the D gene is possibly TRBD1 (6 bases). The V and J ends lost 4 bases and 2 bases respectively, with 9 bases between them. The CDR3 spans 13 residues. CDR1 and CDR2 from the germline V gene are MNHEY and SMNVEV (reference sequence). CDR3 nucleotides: TGTGCCAGCAGTTCCAGGGGACCCTACGAGCAGTACGTC. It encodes CASSSRGPYEQYV.

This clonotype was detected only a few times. This CDR3 reads CASSLGGSGGTEAFF. The CDR3 DNA reads as TGTGCCAGCAGCTTAGGAGGCTCAGGGGGCACTGAAGCTTTCTTT. J is TRBJ1-1 and V is TRBV11-2, with 7 bases that match TRBD1. Germline assignment: CDR1 SGHAT and CDR2 FQNNGV. V lost 1 base and J lost 4; bases outside the gene matches: 6. The CDR3 covers 15 residues.

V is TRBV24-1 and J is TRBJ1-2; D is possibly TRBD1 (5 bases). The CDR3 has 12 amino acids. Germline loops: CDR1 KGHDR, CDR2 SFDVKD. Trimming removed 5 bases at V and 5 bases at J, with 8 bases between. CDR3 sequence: CATSGQGYGYTF. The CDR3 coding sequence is TGTGCCACCAGTGGCCAGGGTTATGGCTACACCTTC.

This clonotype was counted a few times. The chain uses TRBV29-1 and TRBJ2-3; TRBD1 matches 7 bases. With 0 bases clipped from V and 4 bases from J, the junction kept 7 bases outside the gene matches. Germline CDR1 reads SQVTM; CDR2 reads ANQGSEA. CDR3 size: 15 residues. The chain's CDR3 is CSVEEDGQVADTQYF. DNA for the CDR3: TGCAGCGTTGAAGAGGACGGACAGGTGGCAGATACGCAGTATTTT.

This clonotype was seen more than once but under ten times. CDR3 DNA sequence: TGTGCCAGCAGCTTAGTTACCGGCCCCTATGGCTACACCTTC. This translates into CASSLVTGPYGYTF. The rearrangement links TRBV7-4 to TRBJ1-2, with unresolved D. The CDR3 runs to 14 residues. V lost 1 base, J lost 4 bases, and 10 bases lay in between. The V gene's germline CDR1 is SGHVT and CDR2 SQSDAQ.

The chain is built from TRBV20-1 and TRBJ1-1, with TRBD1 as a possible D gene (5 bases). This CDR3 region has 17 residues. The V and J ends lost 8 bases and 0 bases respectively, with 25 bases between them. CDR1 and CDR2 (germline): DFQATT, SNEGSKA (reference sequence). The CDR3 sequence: CSPISARADNLNTEAFF. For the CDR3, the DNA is TGCAGTCCTATAAGTGCCCGAGCGGACAACTTGAACACTGAAGCTTTCTTT.

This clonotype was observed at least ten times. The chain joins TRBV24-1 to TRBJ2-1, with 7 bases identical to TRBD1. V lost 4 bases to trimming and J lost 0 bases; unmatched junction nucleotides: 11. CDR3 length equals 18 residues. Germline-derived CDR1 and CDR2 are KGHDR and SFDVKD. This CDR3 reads CATSERQGLLSSYNEQFF. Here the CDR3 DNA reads TGTGCCACCAGTGAGCGACAGGGTCTCCTGAGCTCCTACAATGAGCAGTTCTTC.

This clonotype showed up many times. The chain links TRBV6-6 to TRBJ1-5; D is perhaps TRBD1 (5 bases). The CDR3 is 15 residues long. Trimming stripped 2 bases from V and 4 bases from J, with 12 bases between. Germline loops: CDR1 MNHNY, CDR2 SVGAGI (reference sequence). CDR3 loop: CASSYDRPLNQPQHF. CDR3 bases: TGTGCCAGCAGTTACGACAGACCACTAAATCAGCCCCAGCATTTT.

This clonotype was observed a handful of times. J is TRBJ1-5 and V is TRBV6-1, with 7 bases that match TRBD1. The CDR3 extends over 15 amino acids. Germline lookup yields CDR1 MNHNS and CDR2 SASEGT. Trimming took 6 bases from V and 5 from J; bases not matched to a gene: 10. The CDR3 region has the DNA TGTGCCAGCAGACCTCAGGGGGTAGGGGATCAGCCCCAGCATTTT. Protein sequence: CASRPQGVGDQPQHF.

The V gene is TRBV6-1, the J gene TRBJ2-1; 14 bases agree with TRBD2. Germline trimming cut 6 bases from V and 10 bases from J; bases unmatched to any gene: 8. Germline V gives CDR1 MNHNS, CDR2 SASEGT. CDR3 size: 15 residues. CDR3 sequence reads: CASSSSRTSGGEQFF. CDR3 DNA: TGTGCCAGCAGCTCGTCGCGGACTAGCGGGGGGGAGCAGTTCTTC.

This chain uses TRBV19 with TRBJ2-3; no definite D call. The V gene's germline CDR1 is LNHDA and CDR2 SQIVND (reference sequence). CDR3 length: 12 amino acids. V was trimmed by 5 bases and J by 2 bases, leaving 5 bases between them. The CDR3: CASSHPTDTQYF. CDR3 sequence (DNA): TGTGCCAGTAGTCACCCCACAGATACGCAGTATTTT.

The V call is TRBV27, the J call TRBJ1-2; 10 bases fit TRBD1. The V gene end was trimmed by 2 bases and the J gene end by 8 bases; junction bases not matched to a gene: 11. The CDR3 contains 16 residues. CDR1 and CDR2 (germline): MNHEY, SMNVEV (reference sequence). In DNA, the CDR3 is TGTGCCAGCAGTTTAAGGCCGGGACAGGGGATGGGGGGCTACACCTTC. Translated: CASSLRPGQGMGGYTF.

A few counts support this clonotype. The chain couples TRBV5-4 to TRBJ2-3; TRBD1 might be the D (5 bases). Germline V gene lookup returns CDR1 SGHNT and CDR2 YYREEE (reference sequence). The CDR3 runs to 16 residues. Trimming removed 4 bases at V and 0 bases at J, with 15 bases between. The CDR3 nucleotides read TGTGCCAGCAGCGACGACAGAATATCTAGCACAGATACGCAGTATTTT. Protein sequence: CASSDDRISSTDTQYF.

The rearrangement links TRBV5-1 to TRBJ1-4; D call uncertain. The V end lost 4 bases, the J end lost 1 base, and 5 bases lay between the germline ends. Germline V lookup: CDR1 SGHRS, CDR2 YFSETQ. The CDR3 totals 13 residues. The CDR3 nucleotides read TGCGCCAGCAGCGAACTAACTAATGAAAAACTGTTTTTT. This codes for CASSELTNEKLFF.

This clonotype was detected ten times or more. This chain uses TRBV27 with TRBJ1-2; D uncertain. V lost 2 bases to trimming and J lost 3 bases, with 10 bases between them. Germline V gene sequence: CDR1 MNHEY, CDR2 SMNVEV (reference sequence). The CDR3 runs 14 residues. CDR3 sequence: CASSLGPRHYGYTF. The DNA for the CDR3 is TGTGCCAGCAGTTTAGGGCCAAGACACTATGGCTACACCTTC.

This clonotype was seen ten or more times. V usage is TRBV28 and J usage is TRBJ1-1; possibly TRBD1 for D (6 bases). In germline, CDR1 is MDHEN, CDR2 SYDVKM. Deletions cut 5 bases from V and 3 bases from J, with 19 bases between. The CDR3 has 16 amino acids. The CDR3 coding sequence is TGTGCCAGCAGTCCGGCCGGGACACCTCATGACACTGAAGCTTTCTTT. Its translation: CASSPAGTPHDTEAFF.

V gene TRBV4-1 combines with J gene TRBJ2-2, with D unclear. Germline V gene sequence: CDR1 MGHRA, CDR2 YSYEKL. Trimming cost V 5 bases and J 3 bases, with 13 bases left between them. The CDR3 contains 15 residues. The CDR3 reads CASSFPRLDTGELFF. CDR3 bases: TGCGCCAGCAGCTTTCCCCGGTTGGACACCGGGGAGCTGTTTTTT.

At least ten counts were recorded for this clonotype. The CDR3 region is CASRTTGGGYGYTF. For the CDR3, the DNA is TGTGCCAGCAGGACGACAGGGGGCGGGTATGGCTACACCTTC. The chain employs TRBV2 and TRBJ1-2; 10 bases match TRBD1. Germline-derived CDR1 and CDR2 are SNHLY and FYNNEI. The CDR3 runs to 14 residues. The ends lost 6 bases at V and 5 bases at J; junction bases unmatched: 6.